One and the same sample provided the 10 T cell receptor beta chains below, sequenced in a study of T cell responses to AZD1222 COVID-19 vaccine. This table comes from immunoSEQ multiplex PCR, and its TCRdb copy is limited to in-frame clones, with some not included. Of about 130,000 clones listed, 75% to 90% were seen once; the top ten hold approximately 4%. The sample here was peripheral blood, taken on day 0 of AZD1222 vaccination. The receptors stem from an adult in good health.

V and J are TRBV3-1 (or the pseudogene TRBV3-2) and TRBJ1-2, with TRBD1 as a possible D gene (6 bases). The CDR3 loop spans 15 amino acids. V lost 5 bases and J lost 2, with 15 bases in between. Germline V gene sequence: CDR1 LGHDT, CDR2 YNNKEL (reference sequence). In DNA form, the CDR3 reads TGTGCCAGCAGCGTTGGGGGCCAGGGGAACTATGGCTACACCTTC. As protein: CASSVGGQGNYGYTF.

The genes are TRBV29-1 and TRBJ1-1; D remains ambiguous. The CDR3 has 11 amino acids. In germline, CDR1 is SQVTM, CDR2 ANQGSEA. The V and J ends lost 1 base and 11 bases respectively, with 11 bases between them. CDR3 in amino acids: CSVEGVLSAFF. The CDR3 DNA is TGCAGCGTTGAAGGAGTCCTCAGTGCTTTCTTT.

The V and J genes are TRBV10-2 and TRBJ2-2, with D perhaps matching TRBD1 (6 bases). In germline, CDR1 is WSHSY, CDR2 SAAADI. The CDR3 totals 20 residues. The ends were cut back, 3 bases at V and 0 bases at J, with 23 bases in the middle. The CDR3 loop is CASSERSVGTSGANTGELFF. CDR3 bases: TGCGCCAGCAGTGAAAGATCGGTCGGGACATCGGGCGCGAACACCGGGGAGCTGTTTTTT.

This chain links TRBV28 with TRBJ1-1; no clear D. Trimming took 10 bases from V and 8 from J, leaving 20 bases between them. The germline V gene has CDR1 MDHEN and CDR2 SYDVKM. This CDR3 contains 13 residues. The CDR3 DNA reads TGTGCCACCAACTTCCAAGGGAGAGGGGAAGCTTTCTTT. Protein product: CATNFQGRGEAFF.

The CDR3 DNA follows: TGTGCCAGCAGCCGTAGCGGTAGCACAGATACGCAGTATTTT. It specifies CASSRSGSTDTQYF. The genes are TRBV3-1 (or the pseudogene TRBV3-2) and TRBJ2-3, with D possibly TRBD2 on 6 matching bases. Trimming cost V 4 bases and J 0 bases, with 8 bases left between them. The CDR3 has 14 amino acids. Germline values: CDR1 LGHDT, CDR2 YNNKEL (reference sequence).

The CDR3 loop reads CASRRPGTGLYGYTF. The CDR3 DNA is TGTGCCAGCAGACGTCCCGGGACAGGACTCTATGGCTACACCTTC. This chain links TRBV28 with TRBJ1-2; TRBD1 agrees at 8 bases. V was clipped by 6 bases and J by 4 bases; unmatched bases: 10. Germline-derived CDR1 and CDR2 are MDHEN and SYDVKM. This CDR3 is built from 15 residues.

V usage is TRBV28 and J usage is TRBJ1-5; D unclear. CDR1 is MDHEN, CDR2 SYDVKM, per germline. This CDR3 comprises 12 residues. Deletions cut 6 bases from V and 6 bases from J, with 9 bases between. CDR3: CASRVTGQPQHF. The CDR3 DNA follows: TGTGCCAGCAGGGTGACGGGTCAGCCCCAGCATTTT.

In DNA form, the CDR3 reads TGTGCCTGCCCCCTCGGACGGAAAAACTATGGCTACACCTTC. It is translated as CACPLGRKNYGYTF. The genes are TRBV30 and TRBJ1-2; D not resolved. Germline assignment: CDR1 GTSNPN and CDR2 SVGIG (reference sequence). V was cut by 6 bases and J by 2 bases, with 16 bases left in between. CDR3 size: 14 residues.

V is TRBV28 and J is TRBJ2-3; TRBD2 is a possible D gene (6 bases). The CDR3 is 14 residues long. V lost 8 bases and J 2 bases, leaving 14 bases between the germline ends. The germline gives CDR1 MDHEN, CDR2 SYDVKM. DNA for the CDR3: TGTGCCAGCGGGATTAGCGGTAACACAGATACGCAGTATTTT. As protein: CASGISGNTDTQYF.

This chain uses TRBV11-2 with TRBJ2-3; 7 positions match TRBD2. The junction had 10 bases not matched to a gene; V was cut back by 2 bases and J by 5 bases. CDR3 length: 16 residues. The germline gives CDR1 SGHAT, CDR2 FQNNGV. The CDR3 region is CASSLRRGSFGDTQYF. The DNA for the CDR3 is TGTGCCAGCAGCTTACGGCGGGGGTCGTTCGGAGATACGCAGTATTTT.